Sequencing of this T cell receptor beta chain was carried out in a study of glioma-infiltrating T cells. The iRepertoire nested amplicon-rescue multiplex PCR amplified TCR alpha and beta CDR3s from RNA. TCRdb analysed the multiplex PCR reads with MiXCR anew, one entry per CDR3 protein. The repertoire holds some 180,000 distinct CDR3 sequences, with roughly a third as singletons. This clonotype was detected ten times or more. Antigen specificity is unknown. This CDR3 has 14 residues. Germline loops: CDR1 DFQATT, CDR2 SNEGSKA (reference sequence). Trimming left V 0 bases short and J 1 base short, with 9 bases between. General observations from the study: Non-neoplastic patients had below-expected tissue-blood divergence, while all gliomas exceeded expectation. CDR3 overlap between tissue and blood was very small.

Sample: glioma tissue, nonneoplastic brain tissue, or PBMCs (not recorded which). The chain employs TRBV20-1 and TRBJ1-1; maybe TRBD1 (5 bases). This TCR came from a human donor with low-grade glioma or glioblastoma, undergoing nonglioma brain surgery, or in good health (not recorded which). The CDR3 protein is CSARDRRENTEAFF. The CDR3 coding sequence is TGCAGTGCTAGAGATCGCAGGGAGAACACTGAAGCTTTCTTT.